This T cell receptor beta chain was identified in a study of regulatory T cells in long-lasting Graves disease. V was clipped by 5 bases and J by 5 bases, with 18 bases between them. This CDR3 is built from 15 residues. CDR1 is MNHEY and CDR2 is SVGEGT in the germline V gene. Time point indicated: newly diagnosed GD, antithyroid drugs for less than 3 months. PBMC RNA was the source of the TCR library. Construction of TCR beta libraries relied on iRepertoire HTBI primers and on Arm-PCR targeting CDR3 regions. TCRdb re-called the multiplex PCR reads through MiXCR, storing one row per CDR3 protein. The table shows hundreds of thousands of distinct CDR3 sequences, with 15% to 20% occurring only once. Many counts were recorded for this clonotype. These data are also associated with another study on T cells in Graves' hyperthyroidism and ophthalmopathy. From that second work: The HTBI primer set served for first-round RT-PCR of the TCR CDR3. Before onset, by a median of approximately 5.9 months, the model predicted ophthalmopathy.

V gene TRBV6-2 or TRBV6-3 combines with J gene TRBJ2-5; TRBD1 might be the D (5 bases). This TCR was recovered from a man aged 35 to 55 with Graves disease. The specimen comprised peripheral blood mononuclear cells (PBMCs), sampled at new diagnosis, from a patient treated with antithyroid drugs. The CDR3 nucleotides are TGTGCCAGCAGTGCCACTGACAGTACGTGGGAGACCCAGTACTTC. Translation gives CASSATDSTWETQYF.